These T cell receptor beta chains were read from a single sample in a study of T cells and copy number aberrations in small-cell lung cancer. Method: immunoSEQ multiplex PCR; TCRdb's copy keeps in-frame clones and lacks some. In the table there are about 460 clones, 70% to 85% of which are singletons. Sequences were obtained from tumor tissue. Receptor source: a woman aged 60-70 years with small cell lung cancer. Both conserved end residues are part of each CDR3. D genes are given only for firm matches. Clone size appears in some rows only: once, few, many, or a class for an expanded clone.

TRBJ2-3 - TRBV13 - CASSLEPGLRDTQYF TGTGCCAGCAGCTTGGAACCGGGGCTCAGAGATACGCAGTATTTT
TRBJ1-2 - TRBV6-6 few CASSYEAGGYTF TGTGCCAGCAGTTATGAGGCCGGAGGCTACACCTTC
TRBJ2-6 TRBD1 TRBV4-2 - CASSQGQAASGANVLTF TGTGCCAGCAGCCAGGGACAGGCAGCCTCTGGGGCCAACGTCCTGACTTTC
TRBJ2-1 TRBD2 TRBV2 once CASKGTSGKLGSYNEQFF TGTGCCAGCAAAGGGACTAGCGGGAAATTGGGCTCCTACAATGAGCAGTTCTTC
TRBJ2-1 - TRBV6-4 - CASSVASTVDEQFF TGTGCCAGCAGTGTAGCCTCAACTGTAGATGAGCAGTTCTTC
TRBJ2-7 TRBD1 TRBV30 - CAWGEKDRGPYEQYF TGTGCCTGGGGGGAAAAGGACAGGGGCCCCTACGAGCAGTACTTC
TRBJ1-1 - TRBV7-9 - CASTPDRMNTEAFF TGTGCCAGCACCCCTGACAGGATGAACACTGAAGCTTTCTTT
TRBJ1-2 TRBD1 TRBV30 - CAWSRGLGYGYTF TGTGCCTGGAGCAGGGGGCTGGGGTATGGCTACACCTTC
TRBJ2-7 TRBD1 TRBV29-1 - CSARTGPYEQYF TGCAGCGCTAGGACAGGGCCCTACGAGCAGTACTTC
TRBJ2-2 - TRBV27 few CASSWGADGSGELFF TGTGCCAGCAGCTGGGGGGCGGATGGTTCCGGGGAGCTGTTTTTT
TRBJ2-5 TRBD1 TRBV9 few CASSEGQDTTERETQYF TGTGCCAGCAGCGAGGGACAGGACACGACTGAACGGGAGACCCAGTACTTC
TRBJ2-1 TRBD2 TRBV7-2 - CASSPGLAGAIGNNEQFF TGTGCCAGCAGCCCGGGACTAGCGGGAGCTATTGGGAACAATGAGCAGTTCTTC
TRBJ2-5 - TRBV14 - CASSQVPVEDQETQYF TGTGCCAGCAGCCAAGTCCCCGTAGAGGACCAAGAGACCCAGTACTTC
TRBJ1-5 - TRBV19 - CASSIIGDIGLKPQHF TGTGCCAGTAGTATTATAGGGGACATAGGGTTGAAGCCCCAGCATTTT
TRBJ1-2 - TRBV6-6 once CASGGSFYGYTF TGTGCCAGCGGGGGCAGCTTTTATGGCTACACCTTC
TRBJ2-3 TRBD2 TRBV5-1 - CASSLLSGGGTDTQYF TGCGCCAGCAGCTTGCTTAGCGGGGGGGGCACAGATACGCAGTATTTT
TRBJ2-5 - TRBV5-1 - CASARADQETQYF TGCGCCAGCGCTAGGGCTGACCAAGAGACCCAGTACTTC
TRBJ2-1 - TRBV6-5 - CASSSGVRDEQFF TGTGCCAGCAGTTCAGGGGTCCGGGATGAGCAGTTCTTC
TRBJ2-1 TRBD1 TRBV13 - CASSFRDSYNEQFF TGTGCCAGCAGCTTTCGGGACAGCTACAATGAGCAGTTCTTC
TRBJ2-6 - TRBV5-6 - CASPASISQSRANVLTF TGTGCCAGCCCGGCTTCAATATCACAAAGTCGGGCCAACGTCCTGACTTTC
TRBJ2-1 TRBD2 TRBV28 once CASSLPKLAVIYNEQFF TGTGCCAGCAGTTTACCCAAACTAGCGGTAATCTACAATGAGCAGTTCTTC
TRBJ1-1 - TRBV9 - CASSNWMNTEAFF TGTGCCAGCAGCAACTGGATGAACACTGAAGCTTTCTTT
TRBJ2-2 - TRBV27 - CASSRSGRLNTGELFF TGTGCCAGCAGTAGAAGCGGGCGTCTAAACACCGGGGAGCTGTTTTTT
TRBJ2-1 TRBD2 TRBV6-4 - CASSVIGGAGNEQFF TGTGCCAGCAGTGTTATCGGGGGGGCCGGAAATGAGCAGTTCTTC
TRBJ2-7 TRBD2 TRBV5-1 - CASSLFPGGPIYEQYF TGCGCCAGCAGCTTGTTTCCGGGAGGGCCGATCTACGAGCAGTACTTC
TRBJ2-7 TRBD1 TRBV10-2 - CASSDPPRGTGVTYEQYF TGCGCCAGCAGTGACCCCCCCCGGGGGACAGGCGTTACCTACGAGCAGTACTTC
TRBJ1-1 TRBD1 TRBV10-3 once CAISTGVTEAFF TGTGCCATCAGCACAGGGGTTACTGAAGCTTTCTTT
TRBJ1-1 - TRBV27 - CASSLDLNTEAFF TGTGCCAGCAGTTTGGACTTGAACACTGAAGCTTTCTTT
TRBJ1-5 - TRBV28 few CASSPESGNQPQHF TGTGCCAGCAGTCCAGAGTCTGGCAATCAGCCCCAGCATTTT
TRBJ2-5 - TRBV5-1 few CASSLAVGEWETQYF TGCGCCAGCAGCTTGGCTGTCGGGGAGTGGGAGACCCAGTACTTC
TRBJ2-5 TRBD2 TRBV28 - CASSFTAGETQYF TGTGCCAGCAGTTTTACAGCGGGGGAGACCCAGTACTTC
TRBJ2-7 - TRBV5-4 - CASSTLGYEQYF TGTGCCAGCAGCACCCTGGGCTACGAGCAGTACTTC
TRBJ1-5 - TRBV7-9 - CASSSLEGASNQPQHF TGTGCCAGCAGTTCACTAGAGGGAGCCAGCAATCAGCCCCAGCATTTT